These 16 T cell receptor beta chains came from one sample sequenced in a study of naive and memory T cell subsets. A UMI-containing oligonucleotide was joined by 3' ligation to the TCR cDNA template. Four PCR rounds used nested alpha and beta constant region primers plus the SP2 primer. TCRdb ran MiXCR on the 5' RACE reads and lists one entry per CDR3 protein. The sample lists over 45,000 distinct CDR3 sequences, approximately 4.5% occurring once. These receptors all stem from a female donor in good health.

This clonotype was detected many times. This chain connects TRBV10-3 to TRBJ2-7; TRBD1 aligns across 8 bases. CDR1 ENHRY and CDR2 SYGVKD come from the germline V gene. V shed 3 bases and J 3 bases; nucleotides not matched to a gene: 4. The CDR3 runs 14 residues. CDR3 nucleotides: TGTGCCATCAGTGAAGTGGACAGGGACTACGAGCAGTACTTC. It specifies CAISEVDRDYEQYF.

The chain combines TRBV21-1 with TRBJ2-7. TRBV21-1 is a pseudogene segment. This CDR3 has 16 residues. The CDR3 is CASSKGPRRDAYEQYF. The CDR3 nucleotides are TGTGCCAGCAGCAAAGGACCCCGACGTGACGCCTACGAGCAGTACTTC.

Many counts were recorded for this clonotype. The CDR3 DNA reads TGTGCCACCGCTAATGTAGGTTACAATGAGCAGTTCTTC. This sequence encodes CATANVGYNEQFF. The rearrangement joins TRBV24-1 to TRBJ2-1; D is undetermined. Germline V gene data show CDR1 as KGHDR and CDR2 as SFDVKD. The ends were cut back, 9 bases at V and 4 bases at J, with 12 bases in the middle. The CDR3 is 13 residues long.

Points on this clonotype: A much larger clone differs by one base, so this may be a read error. CDR3 sequence (DNA): TGCAGTGCTGGCTTCCGAACTTACGAGCAGTACTTC. It specifies CSAGFRTYEQYF. The chain joins TRBV20-1 to TRBJ2-7; no firm D call. The CDR3 has 12 residues. Germline V gene lookup returns CDR1 DFQATT and CDR2 SNEGSKA (reference sequence). Trimming shortened V by 5 bases and J by 4 bases, and 12 bases separated the two germline ends.

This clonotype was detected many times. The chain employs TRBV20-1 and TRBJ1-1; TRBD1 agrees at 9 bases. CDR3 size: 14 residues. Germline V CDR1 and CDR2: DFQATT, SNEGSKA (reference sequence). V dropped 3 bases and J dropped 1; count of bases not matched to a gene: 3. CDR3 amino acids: CSASYRGPNTEAFF. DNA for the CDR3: TGCAGTGCTAGCTACAGGGGGCCGAACACTGAAGCTTTCTTT.

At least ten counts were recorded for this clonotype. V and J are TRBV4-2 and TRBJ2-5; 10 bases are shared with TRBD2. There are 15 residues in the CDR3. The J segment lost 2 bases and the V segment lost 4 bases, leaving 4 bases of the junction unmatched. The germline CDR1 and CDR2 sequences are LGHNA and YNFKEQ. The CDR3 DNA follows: TGTGCCAGCAGCCCTACTAGCGGGAAACAAGAGACCCAGTACTTC. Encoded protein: CASSPTSGKQETQYF.

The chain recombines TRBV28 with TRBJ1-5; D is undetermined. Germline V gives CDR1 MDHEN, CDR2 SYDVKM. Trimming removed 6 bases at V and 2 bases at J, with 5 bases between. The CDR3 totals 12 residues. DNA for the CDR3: TGTGCCAGCAGGTCCTGCAATCAGCCCCAGCATTTT. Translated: CASRSCNQPQHF.

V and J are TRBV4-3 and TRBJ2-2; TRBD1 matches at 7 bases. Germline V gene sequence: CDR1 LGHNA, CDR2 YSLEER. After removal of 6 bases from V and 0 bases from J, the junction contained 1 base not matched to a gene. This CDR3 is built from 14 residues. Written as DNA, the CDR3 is TGCGCCAGCAGAGGACAGGCGAACACCGGGGAGCTGTTTTTT. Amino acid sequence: CASRGQANTGELFF.

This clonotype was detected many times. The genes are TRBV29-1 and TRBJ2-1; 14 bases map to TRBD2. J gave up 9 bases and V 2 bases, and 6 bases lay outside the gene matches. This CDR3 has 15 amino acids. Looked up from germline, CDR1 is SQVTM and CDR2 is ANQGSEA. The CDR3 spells CSVEKGLAGAGEQFF. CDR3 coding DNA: TGCAGCGTTGAAAAGGGACTAGCGGGAGCTGGTGAGCAGTTCTTC.

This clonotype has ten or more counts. Written as DNA, the CDR3 is TGCGCCAGCAGCCAAGGCTGGCCTGATCGACTAGCGGGTTGGTTCTTC. The encoded protein is CASSQGWPDRLAGWFF. The chain couples TRBV4-3 to TRBJ2-1; 10 bases agree with TRBD2. The germline V gene has CDR1 LGHNA and CDR2 YSLEER. J lost 15 bases, V lost 1 base, and 15 bases had no gene match. The CDR3 length is 16 residues.

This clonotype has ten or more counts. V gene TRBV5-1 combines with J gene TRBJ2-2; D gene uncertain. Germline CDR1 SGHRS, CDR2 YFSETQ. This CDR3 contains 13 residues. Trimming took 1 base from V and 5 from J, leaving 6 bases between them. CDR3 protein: CASSLLRTGELFF. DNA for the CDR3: TGCGCCAGCAGCTTGCTAAGGACCGGGGAGCTGTTTTTT.

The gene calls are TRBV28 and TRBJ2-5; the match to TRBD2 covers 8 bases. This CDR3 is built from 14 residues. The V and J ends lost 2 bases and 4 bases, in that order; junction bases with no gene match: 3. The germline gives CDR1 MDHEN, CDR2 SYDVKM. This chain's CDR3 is CASSLAGGRETQYF. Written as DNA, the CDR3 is TGTGCCAGCAGTTTAGCGGGAGGAAGAGAGACCCAGTACTTC.

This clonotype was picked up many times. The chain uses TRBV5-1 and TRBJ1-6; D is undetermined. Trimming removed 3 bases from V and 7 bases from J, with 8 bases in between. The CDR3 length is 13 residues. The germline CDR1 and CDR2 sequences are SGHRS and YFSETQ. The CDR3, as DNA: TGCGCCAGCAGCTCTGGGATGAATTCACCCCTCCACTTT. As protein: CASSSGMNSPLHF.

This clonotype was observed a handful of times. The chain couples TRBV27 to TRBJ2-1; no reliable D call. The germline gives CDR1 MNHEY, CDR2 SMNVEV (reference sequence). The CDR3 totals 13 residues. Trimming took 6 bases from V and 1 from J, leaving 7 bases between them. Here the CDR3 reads CASRPPSYNEQFF. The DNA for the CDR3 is TGTGCCAGCAGGCCCCCATCCTACAATGAGCAGTTCTTC.

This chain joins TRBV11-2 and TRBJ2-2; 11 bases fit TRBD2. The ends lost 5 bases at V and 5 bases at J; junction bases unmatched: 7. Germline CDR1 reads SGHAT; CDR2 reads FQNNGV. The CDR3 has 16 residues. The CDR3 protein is CASSPRLAGRTGELFF. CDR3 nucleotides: TGTGCCAGCAGCCCAAGACTAGCGGGAAGGACCGGGGAGCTGTTTTTT.

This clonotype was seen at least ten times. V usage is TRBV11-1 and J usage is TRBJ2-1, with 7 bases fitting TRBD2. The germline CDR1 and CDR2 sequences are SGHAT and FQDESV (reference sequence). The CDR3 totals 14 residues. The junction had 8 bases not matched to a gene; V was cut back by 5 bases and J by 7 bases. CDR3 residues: CASSGTTLGNEQFF. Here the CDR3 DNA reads TGTGCCAGCAGCGGGACTACCTTAGGGAATGAGCAGTTCTTC. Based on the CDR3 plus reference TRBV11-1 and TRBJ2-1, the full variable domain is EAEVAQSPRYKITEKSQAVAFWCDPISGHATLYWYRQILGQGPELLVQFQDESVVDDSQLPKDRFSAERLKGVDSTLKIQPAELGDSAMYLCASSGTTLGNEQFFGPGTRLTVL.